The 32 T cell receptor beta chains below come from one sample, sequenced in a study of cytomegalovirus exposure and HLA in healthy donors. This PCR relied on a set of 60 Vbeta primers and 13 Jbeta primers. Profiling relied on immunoSEQ multiplex PCR, and the TCRdb table lists in-frame clones only, not all of them. The sample holds around 150,000 clones; 75% to 80% are singletons and the top ten take 3.9%. Sequencing was performed on PBMCs. The receptors come from a man younger than 35 in good health and CMV-seronegative.

CDR3 coding DNA: TGTGCCAGCAGTGACAGGGTAGCTTCCGGAAACACCATATATTTT. Translation: CASSDRVASGNTIYF. The rearrangement uses TRBV2 and TRBJ1-3; TRBD1 is a possible D gene (5 bases). CDR1 is SNHLY, CDR2 FYNNEI, per germline. The ends were cut back, 3 bases at V and 4 bases at J, with 13 bases in the middle. The CDR3 sequence is 15 residues long. The entire variable domain, with the rest obtained from reference TRBV2 and TRBJ1-3, is as follows: EPEVTQTPSHQVTQMGQEVILRCVPISNHLYFYWYRQILGQKVEFLVSFYNNEISEKSEIFDDQFSVERPDGSNFTLKIRSTKLEDSAMYFCASSDRVASGNTIYFGEGSWLTVV.

V is TRBV5-8 and J is TRBJ2-3; 10 bases are shared with TRBD1. With 4 bases clipped from V and 5 bases from J, the junction kept 4 bases outside the gene matches. The CDR3 consists of 14 residues. Germline V gene data show CDR1 as SGHTS and CDR2 as YDEGEE. The CDR3 is CASSHGTGVDTQYF. CDR3 nucleotides: TGTGCCAGCAGCCACGGGACAGGGGTAGATACGCAGTATTTT.

The chain couples TRBV5-6 to TRBJ2-7; 8 positions agree with TRBD1. This CDR3 comprises 14 residues. Germline lookup yields CDR1 SGHDT and CDR2 YYEEEE. Losses at the gene ends were 4 bases for V and 3 bases for J; bases not matched to a gene: 6. CDR3 coding DNA: TGTGCCAGCAGCGCGGACAGGGTACTCTACGAGCAGTACTTC. This encodes CASSADRVLYEQYF.

The rearrangement links TRBV19 to TRBJ2-7; TRBD2 matches at 7 bases. V lost 5 bases, J lost 7 bases, and 2 bases stayed unmatched. Germline V lookup: CDR1 LNHDA, CDR2 SQIVND (reference sequence). This CDR3 has 11 amino acids. CDR3 in DNA: TGTGCCAGTAGTCCGGGGGGTGAGCAGTACTTC. This translates into CASSPGGEQYF. The full variable domain, completed using reference TRBV19 and TRBJ2-7, is DGGITQSPKYLFRKEGQNVTLSCEQNLNHDAMYWYRQDPGQGLRLIYYSQIVNDFQKGDIAEGYSVSREKKESFPLTVTSAQKNPTAFYLCASSPGGEQYFGPGTRLTVT.

V and J are TRBV14 and TRBJ2-5; 8 bases are a match to TRBD1. Germline lookup yields CDR1 SGHDN and CDR2 FVKESK. This CDR3 contains 15 residues. With 6 bases clipped from V and 5 bases from J, the junction kept 11 bases outside the gene matches. CDR3 loop: CASSLTRGPGETQYF. Written as DNA, the CDR3 is TGTGCCAGCAGTCTAACCAGGGGGCCTGGGGAGACCCAGTACTTC.

The V and J genes are TRBV6-1 and TRBJ1-5; D gene uncertain. The CDR3 is 12 amino acids. V was cut by 6 bases and J by 12 bases, with 15 bases left in between. Germline assignment: CDR1 MNHNS and CDR2 SASEGT. The CDR3 loop reads CASRDAAGRQHF. In DNA form, the CDR3 reads TGTGCCAGCAGAGATGCGGCGGGCCGCCAGCATTTT.

The gene calls are TRBV18 and TRBJ1-1, with 7 bases identical to TRBD1. Per the germline V gene, CDR1 is KGHSH and CDR2 is LQKENI. The CDR3 is 16 residues long. V was pared by 3 bases and J by 0 bases, with 7 bases of the junction left unmatched. The CDR3 DNA is TGTGCCAGCTCACCTACCTTACAGGGGATGAACACTGAAGCTTTCTTT. This translates into CASSPTLQGMNTEAFF.

The V call is TRBV27, the J call TRBJ2-1, with 11 positions matching TRBD2. Trimming cost V 1 base and J 6 bases; bases outside gene matches: 5. There are 16 residues in the CDR3. Per the germline V gene, CDR1 is MNHEY and CDR2 is SMNVEV (reference sequence). The CDR3 protein is CASSLWVAGGGNEQFF. CDR3 nucleotide sequence: TGTGCCAGCAGTTTATGGGTAGCGGGGGGGGGCAATGAGCAGTTCTTC.

This chain links TRBV10-2 with TRBJ2-1, with 12 positions matching TRBD2. Per germline, CDR1 WSHSY and CDR2 SAAADI. The length of the CDR3 is 15 residues. V shed 6 bases, J shed 3 bases, and the junction held 3 bases outside the gene matches. The CDR3: CASRELAGGYNEQFF. The DNA for the CDR3 is TGCGCCAGCAGGGAACTAGCGGGGGGCTACAATGAGCAGTTCTTC.

V is TRBV6-5 and J is TRBJ1-3, with TRBD1 matching 9 bases. V lost 5 bases and J lost 3; bases outside the gene matches: 2. Germline V lookup: CDR1 MNHEY, CDR2 SVGAGI. The CDR3 totals 14 residues. CDR3 coding DNA: TGTGCCAGCAGTGAGGGACAGGGTGGAAACACCATATATTTT. This translates into CASSEGQGGNTIYF.

This clone was detected once. The V gene is TRBV7-9, the J gene TRBJ1-6; D is undetermined. From germline, CDR1 is SEHNR and CDR2 FQNEAQ (reference sequence). Deletions cut 5 bases from V and 5 bases from J, with 4 bases between. The CDR3 length is 12 residues. CDR3 protein: CASSPNNSPLHF. The CDR3 nucleotides read TGTGCCAGCAGCCCCAATAATTCACCCCTCCACTTT. The full variable domain, in which reference TRBV7-9 and TRBJ1-6 provide the parts outside the CDR3, is DTGVSQNPRHKITKRGQNVTFRCDPISEHNRLYWYRQTLGQGPEFLTYFQNEAQLEKSRLLSDRFSAERPKGSFSTLEIQRTEQGDSAMYLCASSPNNSPLHFGNGTRLTVT.

The V and J genes are TRBV5-1 and TRBJ2-1; TRBD2 aligns across 7 bases. The junction had 9 bases not matched to a gene; V was cut back by 1 base and J by 8 bases. There are 15 residues in the CDR3. CDR1 is SGHRS and CDR2 is YFSETQ in the germline V gene. This chain's CDR3 is CASSLLGLLVHEQFF. In nucleotides, the CDR3 is TGCGCCAGCAGCTTGTTGGGACTATTGGTCCATGAGCAGTTCTTC.

J is TRBJ1-2 and V is TRBV28; D remains ambiguous. CDR3 length equals 15 residues. V lost 2 bases and J 8 bases, leaving 18 bases between the germline ends. Germline-derived CDR1 and CDR2 are MDHEN and SYDVKM. The CDR3 loop reads CASSLSLRATRGYTF. The CDR3 nucleotides read TGTGCCAGCAGTTTAAGTTTGAGAGCTACTCGGGGCTACACCTTC.

The chain uses TRBV5-1 and TRBJ2-1; 8 positions agree with TRBD2. The germline V gene has CDR1 SGHRS and CDR2 YFSETQ. The CDR3 loop spans 16 amino acids. Trimming at V came to 4 bases and at J to 6 bases, leaving 12 bases not matched to a gene. CDR3 protein: CASSPGLANTPNEQFF. DNA of the CDR3: TGCGCCAGCAGCCCAGGACTAGCAAATACTCCCAATGAGCAGTTCTTC.

V is TRBV5-4 and J is TRBJ1-1, with TRBD1 identical over 7 bases. CDR1 SGHNT and CDR2 YYREEE come from the germline V gene (reference sequence). The trim removed 0 bases at V and 3 bases at J, leaving 2 bases unmatched. The CDR3 loop spans 14 amino acids. The CDR3 here is CASSLGQGYTEAFF. Written as DNA, the CDR3 is TGTGCCAGCAGCTTGGGACAGGGTTACACTGAAGCTTTCTTT.

The rearrangement joins TRBV11-1 to TRBJ1-1, with D unclear. Germline V CDR1 and CDR2: SGHAT, FQDESV (reference sequence). Trimming removed 6 bases at V and 1 base at J, with 12 bases between. CDR3 length: 14 amino acids. Here the CDR3 DNA reads TGTGCCAGCAGAGAGCTGGCGGGGAACACTGAAGCTTTCTTT. Its translation is CASRELAGNTEAFF.

The chain combines TRBV6-5 with TRBJ2-5; a weak D match, TRBD1 (6 bases). The J call could be wrong; TRBJ2-7 is a better fit for the DNA end. CDR3 length: 11 residues. Per the germline V gene, CDR1 is MNHEY and CDR2 is SVGAGI. CDR3 nucleotides: TGTGCCAGCAGACAGGGTCACGAGCAGTACTTC. It yields the protein CASRQGHEQYF.

The V call is TRBV7-9, the J call TRBJ1-1; 8 nucleotides match TRBD1. This CDR3 spans 15 amino acids. After removal of 2 bases from V and 3 bases from J, the junction contained 5 bases not matched to a gene. CDR1 is SEHNR and CDR2 is FQNEAQ in the germline V gene (reference sequence). CDR3 protein: CASSLRGQADTEAFF. DNA for the CDR3: TGTGCCAGCAGCTTAAGGGGACAGGCGGACACTGAAGCTTTCTTT.

The chain recombines TRBV30 with TRBJ2-2; the match to TRBD1 covers 9 bases. CDR1 and CDR2 (germline): GTSNPN, SVGIG (reference sequence). The V gene end was trimmed by 4 bases and the J gene end by 5 bases; junction bases not matched to a gene: 8. The CDR3 totals 15 residues. The CDR3 region has the DNA TGTGCCTGGAAGCGCCGGGACAGGGAGACCGGGGAGCTGTTTTTT. It specifies CAWKRRDRETGELFF.

This clone was counted once. The chain joins TRBV13 to TRBJ2-3; possibly TRBD2 for D (7 bases). CDR1 is PRHDT and CDR2 is FYEKMQ in the germline V gene (reference sequence). The CDR3 extends over 15 amino acids. The ends were cut back, 3 bases at V and 2 bases at J, with 12 bases in the middle. The CDR3 here is CASSFTGRATDTQYF. The CDR3 nucleotides read TGTGCCAGCAGCTTCACAGGGAGGGCCACAGATACGCAGTATTTT. Based on the CDR3 plus reference TRBV13 and TRBJ2-3, the full variable domain is AAGVIQSPRHLIKEKRETATLKCYPIPRHDTVYWYQQGPGQDPQFLISFYEKMQSDKGSIPDRFSAQQFSDYHSELNMSSLELGDSALYFCASSFTGRATDTQYFGPGTRLTVL.

CDR3 residues: CASSLFGPSPYQPQHF. As DNA, the CDR3 is TGTGCCAGCAGTTTATTTGGGCCGTCCCCCTATCAGCCCCAGCATTTT. This chain joins TRBV27 and TRBJ1-5; no reliable D call. The V and J ends lost 1 base and 5 bases respectively, with 15 bases between them. Per the germline V gene, CDR1 is MNHEY and CDR2 is SMNVEV (reference sequence). The CDR3 has 16 residues.

This clone was observed a few times. V and J are TRBV19 and TRBJ2-3; 10 nucleotides agree with TRBD2. Germline CDR1 LNHDA, CDR2 SQIVND (reference sequence). Trimming took 5 bases from V and 0 from J; bases not matched to a gene: 5. CDR3 length equals 16 residues. The CDR3 spells CASSERGGRSTDTQYF. The CDR3 region has the DNA TGTGCCAGTAGTGAGCGGGGGGGCCGTAGCACAGATACGCAGTATTTT.

This clone was detected a few times. The gene calls are TRBV2 and TRBJ1-2; maybe TRBD1 (6 bases). The CDR3 is 17 residues long. Trimming cost V 7 bases and J 5 bases, with 26 bases left between them. The germline V gene encodes CDR1 SNHLY and CDR2 FYNNEI. This CDR3 is CASTTGRSGGEIYGYTF. DNA for the CDR3: TGTGCCAGCACGACGGGCCGGTCGGGGGGCGAAATTTATGGCTACACCTTC.

The rearrangement uses TRBV25-1 and TRBJ2-3, with a weak D call TRBD2 (5 bases). Trimming shortened V by 4 bases and J by 8 bases, and 19 bases separated the two germline ends. Per germline, CDR1 MGHDK and CDR2 SYGVNS. This CDR3 has 15 residues. The CDR3 here is CASSAPGSHGGTQYF. The CDR3 coding sequence is TGTGCCAGCAGTGCACCGGGATCCCACGGAGGTACGCAGTATTTT. Combining the CDR3 with reference TRBV25-1 and TRBJ2-3 gives the whole variable domain EADIYQTPRYLVIGTGKKITLECSQTMGHDKMYWYQQDPGMELHLIHYSYGVNSTEKGDLSSESTVSRIRTEHFPLTLESARPSHTSQYLCASSAPGSHGGTQYFGPGTRLTVL.

This sequence joins TRBV29-1 and TRBJ2-5, with a tentative D call TRBD2 (6 bases). Trimming removed 4 bases from V and 2 bases from J, with 8 bases in between. The CDR3 is 12 residues long. CDR1 is SQVTM and CDR2 is ANQGSEA in the germline V gene. The chain's CDR3 is CSVVREQETQYF. The CDR3 DNA reads as TGCAGCGTTGTGCGGGAACAAGAGACCCAGTACTTC.

V gene TRBV7-6 combines with J gene TRBJ1-2; TRBD1 matches at 7 bases. Trimming removed 1 base from V and 8 bases from J; junction bases left unmatched: 19. The germline CDR1 and CDR2 sequences are SGHVS and FNYEAQ. This CDR3 is built from 18 residues. CDR3 region: CASSLGWLPGGNILGYTF. As DNA, the CDR3 is TGTGCCAGCAGCTTAGGTTGGCTTCCAGGGGGAAACATATTAGGCTACACCTTC.

The chain combines TRBV10-2 with TRBJ1-2; 9 bases match TRBD1. After removal of 7 bases from V and 8 bases from J, the junction contained 11 bases not matched to a gene. The CDR3 runs 14 residues. Germline loops: CDR1 WSHSY, CDR2 SAAADI. Here the CDR3 DNA reads TGCGCCAGCAACTTCGGGACAGGGAACGAAGGCTACACCTTC. This encodes CASNFGTGNEGYTF.

This chain connects TRBV19 to TRBJ2-1; 7 positions match TRBD2. This CDR3 is built from 17 residues. The germline CDR1 and CDR2 sequences are LNHDA and SQIVND (reference sequence). The junction had 9 bases not matched to a gene; V was cut back by 0 bases and J by 4 bases. The CDR3: CASSIDRPSGGYNEQFF. The CDR3 nucleotides read TGTGCCAGTAGTATAGATCGGCCTAGCGGAGGTTACAATGAGCAGTTCTTC.

The J gene is TRBJ2-7, the V gene TRBV7-9, with D perhaps matching TRBD1 (6 bases). The CDR3 extends over 15 amino acids. V was clipped by 5 bases and J by 3 bases, with 17 bases between them. Germline lookup yields CDR1 SEHNR and CDR2 FQNEAQ (reference sequence). CDR3 bases: TGTGCCAGCAGCCCACCGGAGACAGGCTACTACGAGCAGTACTTC. The encoded protein is CASSPPETGYYEQYF. Full variable domain (rest looked up from reference TRBV7-9 and TRBJ2-7): DTGVSQNPRHKITKRGQNVTFRCDPISEHNRLYWYRQTLGQGPEFLTYFQNEAQLEKSRLLSDRFSAERPKGSFSTLEIQRTEQGDSAMYLCASSPPETGYYEQYFGPGTRLTVT.

The J gene is TRBJ2-2, the V gene TRBV14, with D uncertain. The CDR3 extends over 16 amino acids. Germline-derived CDR1 and CDR2 are SGHDN and FVKESK. V lost 1 base and J lost 3, with 12 bases in between. Here the CDR3 reads CASSQVQATHTGELFF. CDR3 in DNA: TGTGCCAGCAGCCAAGTCCAGGCAACTCACACCGGGGAGCTGTTTTTT. Drawing the rest from reference TRBV14 and TRBJ2-2, the complete variable domain is EAGVTQFPSHSVIEKGQTVTLRCDPISGHDNLYWYRRVMGKEIKFLLHFVKESKQDESGMPNNRFLAERTGGTYSTLKVQPAELEDSGVYFCASSQVQATHTGELFFGEGSRLTVL.

The chain uses TRBV5-1 and TRBJ1-1; perhaps TRBD1 as D (5 bases). The V and J ends lost 1 base and 1 base respectively, with 5 bases between them. CDR3 length: 13 residues. In germline, CDR1 is SGHRS, CDR2 YFSETQ. The CDR3 DNA sequence: TGCGCCAGCAGCTTGACAGGGAACACTGAAGCTTTCTTT. Translating gives CASSLTGNTEAFF.

This chain links TRBV2 with TRBJ2-2; D is unclear. CDR3 length: 13 residues. V lost 3 bases and J lost 4, with 6 bases in between. From germline, CDR1 is SNHLY and CDR2 FYNNEI. The CDR3 spells CASSDPVTGELFF. Written as DNA, the CDR3 is TGTGCCAGCAGTGATCCCGTCACCGGGGAGCTGTTTTTT.